The clone carrying this T cell receptor beta chain appeared many times. This specimen comes from a study of molecular identifiers for immune sequencing clone quantification. Per germline, CDR1 DFQATT and CDR2 SNEGSKA (reference sequence). The CDR3 totals 13 residues. V was trimmed by 0 bases and J by 0 bases, leaving 6 bases between them. TCRdb redid the calling of the PCR reads with MiXCR, one entry per CDR3 protein. Among 600,000 to 650,000 distinct CDR3 sequences listed, 20% were seen once. The sample was naive CD8+ T cells from blood, with Jurkat cell RNA spiked in. The subset: FACS-sorted CD8+CD4-CCR7+CD45RA+ naive T cells. The V gene is TRBV20-1, the J gene TRBJ2-7; D unresolved. The origin of this receptor is a human donor in good health. Some libraries in this study had Jurkat cell RNA spiked in. The CDR3: CSARDQYSYEQYF. The CDR3 DNA sequence: TGCAGTGCTAGAGATCAATACTCCTACGAGCAGTACTTC.